The rows below give T cell receptor beta chains drawn from one sample of a study of cytomegalovirus exposure and HLA in healthy donors. TCRdb's copy holds only in-frame clones and misses some; the assay was immunoSEQ multiplex PCR. The table includes roughly 170,000 clones, roughly 71% detected once. The sample was PBMCs. The origin of the receptors is a girl aged 10 to 17 in good health and CMV-seronegative. Both conserved end residues are part of each CDR3. A D gene is named only where the DNA matches it firmly. The size entry is marked missing in some rows and otherwise reads once, few, many or a size class.

clone size	CDR3 length	D gene	V gene	J gene	CDR3 protein	CDR3 DNA
.	12	.	TRBV5-6	TRBJ1-1	CASSRGVAEAFF	TGTGCCAGCAGCCGGGGGGTTGCTGAAGCTTTCTTT
few	15	TRBD1	TRBV7-2	TRBJ1-4	CASSSTGQQNEKLFF	TGTGCCAGCAGCTCAACGGGACAGCAAAATGAAAAACTGTTTTTT
few	14	.	TRBV19	TRBJ1-1	CASSSEIMNTEAFF	TGTGCCAGTAGTAGTGAGATTATGAACACTGAAGCTTTCTTT
.	13	TRBD1	TRBV10-2	TRBJ2-7	CASSDDRGHEQYF	TGCGCCAGCAGTGACGACAGGGGGCACGAGCAGTACTTC
.	14	TRBD1	TRBV10-3	TRBJ1-1	CAISPGQGDTEAFF	TGTGCCATCAGCCCCGGACAGGGGGACACTGAAGCTTTCTTT
.	17	.	TRBV13	TRBJ2-6	CASSPPPGSLGANVLTF	TGTGCCAGCAGCCCCCCCCCGGGGTCTCTGGGGGCCAACGTCCTGACTTTC
few	16	.	TRBV6-5	TRBJ2-6	CASSYWASSGANVLTF	TGTGCCAGCAGTTACTGGGCGAGCTCTGGGGCCAACGTCCTGACTTTC
few	13	TRBD2	TRBV29-1	TRBJ2-3	CSVEGTRSDTQYF	TGCAGCGTTGAGGGGACTAGATCAGATACGCAGTATTTT
.	13	.	TRBV28	TRBJ1-1	CASSLGRDTEAFF	TGTGCCAGCAGTTTGGGGAGGGACACTGAAGCTTTCTTT
.	13	.	TRBV19	TRBJ2-7	CASSKGQLYEQYF	TGTGCCAGTAGTAAAGGACAGCTCTACGAGCAGTACTTC
.	11	TRBD1	TRBV19	TRBJ1-2	CASSWGTGHTF	TGTGCCAGTAGTTGGGGGACAGGGCACACCTTC
.	16	.	TRBV7-2	TRBJ2-5	CASSQTSAMLKETQYF	TGTGCCAGCAGCCAAACCAGCGCTATGCTAAAAGAGACCCAGTACTTC
.	19	.	TRBV5-1	TRBJ1-5	CASSLIRWASGSDDQPQHF	TGCGCCAGCAGCTTGATCCGATGGGCGTCGGGGTCGGATGATCAGCCCCAGCATTTT
few	16	.	TRBV21-1	TRBJ1-4	CASSNINYRGREKLFF	TGTGCCAGCAGCAACATAAACTACAGGGGGCGAGAGAAACTGTTTTTT
.	15	.	TRBV2	TRBJ2-1	CASSADRRLVHEQFF	TGTGCCAGCAGTGCCGACAGGCGATTAGTTCATGAGCAGTTCTTC
.	13	.	TRBV19	TRBJ2-6	CASTNSGANVLTF	TGTGCCAGTACCAACTCTGGGGCCAACGTCCTGACTTTC
.	15	TRBD1	TRBV5-1	TRBJ1-4	CASSARQGEGEKLFF	TGCGCCAGCAGCGCAAGACAGGGGGAAGGTGAAAAACTGTTTTTT
.	15	.	TRBV7-2	TRBJ1-6	CASSITGTRNSPLHF	TGTGCCAGCAGCATAACAGGGACCAGGAATTCACCCCTCCACTTT
.	14	TRBD1	TRBV5-6	TRBJ1-3	CASSLRTGSHTIYF	TGTGCCAGCAGCCTGAGGACAGGGTCGCACACCATATATTTT
.	13	TRBD1	TRBV5-6	TRBJ2-7	CASSLRTGGEQYF	TGTGCCAGCAGCCTTAGGACAGGGGGTGAGCAGTACTTC
once	13	TRBD1	TRBV6-4	TRBJ1-6	CASTGTGGSPLHF	TGTGCTAGCACCGGGACAGGCGGTTCACCCCTCCACTTT
.	13	TRBD1	TRBV27	TRBJ2-5	CASSAQGAVTQYF	TGTGCCAGCAGCGCTCAGGGGGCCGTGACCCAGTACTTC
.	14	.	TRBV5-6	TRBJ1-1	CASSLPSAGTEAFF	TGTGCCAGCAGCTTGCCCTCGGCAGGCACTGAAGCTTTCTTT
.	13	.	TRBV28	TRBJ2-7	CASSPITGYEQYF	TGTGCCAGCAGTCCCATCACAGGCTACGAGCAGTACTTC
once	14	.	TRBV7-9	TRBJ1-5	CASSLGGGGQPQHF	TGTGCCAGCAGCTTGGGGGGAGGGGGTCAGCCCCAGCATTTT
few	17	TRBD1	TRBV7-9	TRBJ2-1	CASSGDTTGAFYNEQFF	TGTGCCAGCAGCGGGGACACCACAGGGGCTTTCTACAATGAGCAGTTCTTC
.	15	.	TRBV6-1	TRBJ1-3	CASSDFSREGNTIYF	TGTGCCAGCAGTGATTTTTCTCGAGAGGGAAACACCATATATTTT
.	12	.	TRBV5-1	TRBJ2-5	CASSLEEGAQHF	TGCGCCAGCAGCTTGGAGGAAGGGGCCCAGCACTTC
.	14	TRBD1	TRBV29-1	TRBJ2-5	CSVAGTGVVETQYF	TGCAGCGTTGCTGGGACAGGGGTGGTGGAGACCCAGTACTTC
.	17	.	TRBV7-9	TRBJ1-1	CASSLGGRRHMNTEAFF	TGTGCCAGCAGCTTAGGGGGGCGGAGACACATGAACACTGAAGCTTTCTTT
.	15	TRBD1	TRBV7-8	TRBJ2-2	CASSERTGNTGELFF	TGTGCCAGCAGCGAACGGACAGGGAACACCGGGGAGCTGTTTTTT
.	18	TRBD1	TRBV15	TRBJ1-5	CATSRVPGGTGPLQPQHF	TGTGCCACCAGCAGAGTTCCTGGCGGGACAGGTCCCCTTCAGCCCCAGCATTTT
.	12	.	TRBV5-1	TRBJ1-2	CASRQQNYGYTF	TGCGCCAGCAGGCAACAAAACTATGGCTACACCTTC
.	14	TRBD1	TRBV4-1	TRBJ1-1	CASSPDRGNTEAFF	TGCGCCAGCAGCCCGGACAGGGGGAACACTGAAGCTTTCTTT
.	14	.	TRBV9	TRBJ2-3	CASSPGALTDTQYF	TGTGCCAGCAGCCCAGGGGCCCTCACAGATACGCAGTATTTT
.	13	.	TRBV6-5	TRBJ1-4	CASRSGGNEKLFF	TGTGCCAGCAGGTCCGGTGGTAATGAAAAACTGTTTTTT
.	15	TRBD2	TRBV11-2	TRBJ2-3	CASSLGLAVTDTQYF	TGTGCCAGCAGCTTAGGACTAGCGGTCACAGATACGCAGTATTTT
.	15	TRBD1	TRBV5-1	TRBJ1-1	CASSPQTGGNTEAFF	TGCGCCAGCAGCCCCCAGACAGGGGGGAACACTGAAGCTTTCTTT
few	14	TRBD1	TRBV5-1	TRBJ1-4	CASSVDRGNEKLFF	TGCGCCAGCAGCGTGGACAGGGGGAATGAAAAACTGTTTTTT
.	15	TRBD2	TRBV11-2	TRBJ2-5	CASSPGGRTQETQYF	TGTGCCAGCAGCCCGGGCGGGAGGACCCAAGAGACCCAGTACTTC
.	12	.	TRBV6-5	TRBJ1-5	CASSPPGQPQHF	TGTGCCAGCAGCCCCCCGGGTCAGCCCCAGCATTTT
few	13	.	TRBV11-2	TRBJ1-2	CASSLALTEGYTF	TGTGCCAGCAGCTTAGCGCTGACAGAGGGCTACACCTTC
.	12	.	TRBV29-1	TRBJ1-5	CSVSDTDQPQHF	TGCAGCGTTTCGGACACGGATCAGCCCCAGCATTTT
.	13	.	TRBV15	TRBJ1-2	CATSRVAGYGYTF	TGTGCCACCAGCAGAGTGGCAGGCTATGGCTACACCTTC
.	17	TRBD2	TRBV4-1	TRBJ2-3	CASSQDLAGAVTDTQYF	TGCGCCAGCAGCCAAGATCTAGCGGGGGCCGTCACAGATACGCAGTATTTT
.	14	.	TRBV6-6	TRBJ2-1	CASSELGGNGEQFF	TGTGCCAGCAGTGAGCTAGGAGGGAATGGTGAGCAGTTCTTC
few	13	.	TRBV29-1	TRBJ2-1	CSVDRGGAEEQFF	TGCAGCGTTGATAGGGGCGGCGCAGAGGAGCAGTTCTTC
.	15	.	TRBV5-1	TRBJ2-7	CASSLSGVSSYEQYF	TGCGCCAGCAGTTTATCGGGGGTAAGCTCCTACGAGCAGTACTTC
.	18	TRBD2	TRBV19	TRBJ2-5	CASSPTGLAGGPQETQYF	TGTGCCAGTAGTCCCACGGGACTAGCGGGGGGCCCCCAAGAGACCCAGTACTTC
.	13	.	TRBV29-1	TRBJ2-2	CSVVGAYTGELFF	TGCAGCGTTGTGGGGGCCTACACCGGGGAGCTGTTTTTT
few	15	TRBD1	TRBV7-7	TRBJ2-5	CASSTGTGGRETQYF	TGTGCCAGCAGCACCGGGACAGGGGGCAGGGAGACCCAGTACTTC
.	14	TRBD2	TRBV30	TRBJ2-3	CAWSEAGGWGTQYF	TGTGCCTGGAGTGAAGCGGGGGGGTGGGGTACGCAGTATTTT
.	15	TRBD1	TRBV6-1	TRBJ2-1	CASRDTGGIGNEQFF	TGTGCCAGCAGGGATACAGGGGGCATAGGTAATGAGCAGTTCTTC